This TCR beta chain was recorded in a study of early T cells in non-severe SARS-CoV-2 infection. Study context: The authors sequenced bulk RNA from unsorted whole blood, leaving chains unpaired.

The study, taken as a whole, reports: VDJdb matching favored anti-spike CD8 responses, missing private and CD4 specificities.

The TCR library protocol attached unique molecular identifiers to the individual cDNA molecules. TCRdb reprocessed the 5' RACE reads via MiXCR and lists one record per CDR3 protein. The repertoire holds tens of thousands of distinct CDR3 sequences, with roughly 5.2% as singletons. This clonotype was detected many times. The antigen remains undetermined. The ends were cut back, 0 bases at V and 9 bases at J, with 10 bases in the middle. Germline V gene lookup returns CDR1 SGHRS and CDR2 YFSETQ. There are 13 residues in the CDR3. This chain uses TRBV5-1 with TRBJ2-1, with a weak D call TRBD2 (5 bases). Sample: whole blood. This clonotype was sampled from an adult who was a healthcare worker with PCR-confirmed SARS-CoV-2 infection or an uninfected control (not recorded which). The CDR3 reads CASSLEEDTEQFF. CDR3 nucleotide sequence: TGCGCCAGCAGCTTGGAGGAGGATACTGAGCAGTTCTTC.